The present T cell receptor (beta chain) was sequenced within a study of radiotherapy plus CTLA-4 blockade in lung cancer. Points from the study as a whole: Blood TCR clones of tumor origin expanded after radiotherapy plus ipilimumab.

As to this clone: Antigen: not known.

This CDR3 is built from 14 residues. Looked up from germline, CDR1 is SGHTA and CDR2 is FQGNSA. The V segment lost 6 bases and the J segment 1 base; nucleotides outside the gene matches: 5. The repertoire was sequenced with immunoSEQ multiplex PCR; TCRdb's copy has only in-frame clones and lacks some. The sample holds about 87,000 clones, approximately 86% seen once. The sequencing used peripheral blood, collected from a patient treated with radiotherapy plus ipilimumab. The source is a human donor with non-small cell lung cancer that progressed on radiotherapy plus ipilimumab. The rearrangement joins TRBV7-2 to TRBJ1-1; 7 bases fit TRBD1. As DNA, the CDR3 is TGTGCCAGCAGTCAACAGGGGCCGAACACTGAAGCTTTCTTT. Its translation: CASSQQGPNTEAFF. Variable domain in full (rest from reference TRBV7-2 and TRBJ1-1): GAGVSQSPSNKVTEKGKDVELRCDPISGHTALYWYRQSLGQGLEFLIYFQGNSAPDKSGLPSDRFSAERTGGSVSTLTIQRTQQEDSAVYLCASSQQGPNTEAFFGQGTRLTVV.